These T cell receptor beta chains were read from a single sample in a study of regulatory T cells in long-lasting Graves disease. One entry per CDR3 protein, called by TCRdb with MiXCR from the multiplex PCR reads. The profile shows hundreds of thousands of distinct CDR3 sequences, under 25% of them singletons. Sequencing was performed on peripheral blood mononuclear cells (PBMCs), taken when the disease was refractory, from a patient treated with antithyroid drugs. All receptors derive from a female donor with Graves disease. Both conserved end residues are part of each CDR3.

TRBV6-5,TRBJ1-3,CASSFLWTGANTIYF
TRBV9,TRBJ1-5,CASSVGLNQPQHF
TRBV6-2/TRBV6-3,TRBJ1-2,CASSYQARDTSYGYTF
TRBV6-2/TRBV6-3,TRBJ2-5,CASNYRGGQETQYF
TRBV9,TRBJ1-2,CASSSTGTVYGYTF
TRBV7-8,TRBJ1-5,CASGGSGQPQHF
TRBV2,TRBJ2-7,CASRRSGGTYYEQYF
TRBV11-2,TRBJ2-7,CASSLNSVNEQYF
TRBV12-3/TRBV12-4,TRBJ1-2,CASSLADNYGYTF
TRBV6-2/TRBV6-3,TRBJ1-4,CASSEGVGGTVWSDEKLFF
TRBV29-1,TRBJ1-5,CSVEGVGNQPQHF
TRBV10-3,TRBJ1-5,CAISEGRSYSNQPQHF
TRBV20-1,TRBJ1-1,CSARFVSFEAFF
TRBV7-2,TRBJ2-1,CASSPTAGTSSYNEQFF
TRBV28,TRBJ1-1,CASSFGLRGDTEAFF
TRBV3-1,TRBJ2-7,CASSQETWDSRGSEQYF
TRBV28,TRBJ2-7,CASITRWGTGEHEQYF
TRBV28,TRBJ2-5,CASRGRPGGLETQYF
TRBV6-1,TRBJ1-1,CASSIQGKTEAFF
TRBV5-8,TRBJ2-7,CASSLEGSKYEQYF
TRBV6-1,TRBJ1-2,CASSNVGSGYTF